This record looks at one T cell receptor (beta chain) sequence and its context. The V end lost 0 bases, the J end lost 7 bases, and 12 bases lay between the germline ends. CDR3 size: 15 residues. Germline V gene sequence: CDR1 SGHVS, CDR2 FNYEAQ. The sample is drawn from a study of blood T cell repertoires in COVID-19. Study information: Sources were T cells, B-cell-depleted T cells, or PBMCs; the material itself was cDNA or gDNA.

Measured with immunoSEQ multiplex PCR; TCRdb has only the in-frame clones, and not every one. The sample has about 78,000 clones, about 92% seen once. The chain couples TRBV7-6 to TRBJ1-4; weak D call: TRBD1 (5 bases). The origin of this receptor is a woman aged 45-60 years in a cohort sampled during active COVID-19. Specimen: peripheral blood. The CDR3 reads CASSLAQGAGEKLFF. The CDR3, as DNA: TGTGCCAGCAGCTTAGCGCAAGGGGCTGGTGAAAAACTGTTTTTT.